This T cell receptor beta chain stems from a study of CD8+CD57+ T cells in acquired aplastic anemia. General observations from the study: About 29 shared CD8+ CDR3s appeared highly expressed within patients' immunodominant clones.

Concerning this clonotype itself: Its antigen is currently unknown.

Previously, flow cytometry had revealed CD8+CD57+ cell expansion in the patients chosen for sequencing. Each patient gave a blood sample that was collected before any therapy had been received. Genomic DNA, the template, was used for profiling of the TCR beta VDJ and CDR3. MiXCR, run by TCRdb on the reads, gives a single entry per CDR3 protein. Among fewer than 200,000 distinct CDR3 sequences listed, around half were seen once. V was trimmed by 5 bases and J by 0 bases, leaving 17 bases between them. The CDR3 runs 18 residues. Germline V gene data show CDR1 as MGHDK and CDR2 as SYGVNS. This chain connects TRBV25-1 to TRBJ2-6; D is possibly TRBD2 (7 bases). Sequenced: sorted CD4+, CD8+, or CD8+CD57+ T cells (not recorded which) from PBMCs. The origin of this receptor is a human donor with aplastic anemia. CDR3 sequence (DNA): TGTGCCAGCAGTCGGAGGGCAGGGGAGGGCTCTGGGGCCAACGTCCTGACTTTC. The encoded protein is CASSRRAGEGSGANVLTF.